This section outlines one T cell receptor beta chain sequence together with its context. This entry is derived from a study of blood T cell repertoires in COVID-19. Background on the study: In each case, the material was cDNA or gDNA derived from T cells, B-cell-depleted T cells, or PBMCs.

CDR1 is SGHTA, CDR2 FQGTGA, per germline. V was clipped by 5 bases and J by 4 bases; unmatched bases: 6. This CDR3 is built from 15 residues. The table came from immunoSEQ multiplex PCR; TCRdb's copy has only in-frame clones and leaves some out. The sample lists about 360,000 clones, around 90% occurring once. The source is a human donor in a cohort sampled during active COVID-19. The specimen was peripheral blood. The rearrangement links TRBV7-3 to TRBJ2-3; 10 bases agree with TRBD1. The CDR3 nucleotides are TGTGCCAGCAGCCGACAGGGGGCAGGGTCAGATACGCAGTATTTT. As protein: CASSRQGAGSDTQYF.